The rows below give T cell receptor beta chains drawn from one sample of a study of blood T cell repertoires in COVID-19. Measured with immunoSEQ multiplex PCR; TCRdb has only the in-frame clones, and not every one. The sample shows 90,000 to 120,000 clones, approximately 88% of them seen only once. Material: peripheral blood. These receptors came from a human donor in a cohort sampled during active COVID-19. Each CDR3 is given with its conserved first and last residue. The D gene is left open where the match is weak. Size tells how often a clone was seen (once, few, many) or the class of an expanded clone, and some rows leave it out.

v_call	clone_size	j_call	d_call	cdr3_aa	cdr3_nt
TRBV9	NA	TRBJ2-7	NA	CASSVGPTKTEQYF	TGTGCCAGCAGCGTAGGCCCGACCAAGACAGAGCAGTACTTC
TRBV6-5	NA	TRBJ1-2	TRBD1	CASKIQGVIDYGYTF	TGTGCCAGCAAAATACAGGGGGTTATTGACTATGGCTACACCTTC
TRBV7-2	NA	TRBJ2-3	TRBD2	CASSQGRGYGRGTDTQYF	TGTGCCAGCAGCCAGGGGAGGGGATACGGGAGGGGGACAGATACGCAGTATTTT
TRBV7-2	NA	TRBJ1-1	TRBD1	CASSPGGTGGRVAEAFF	TGTGCCAGCAGCCCCGGCGGGACAGGGGGTCGGGTCGCTGAAGCTTTCTTT
TRBV7-9	medium-sized	TRBJ1-3	NA	CASSLGGRAENTIYF	TGTGCCAGCAGCTTGGGTGGGAGGGCGGAAAACACCATATATTTT
TRBV7-3	NA	TRBJ2-7	TRBD1	CASSLYRGPYEQYF	TGTGCCAGCAGCTTATACAGGGGTCCCTACGAGCAGTACTTC
TRBV28	NA	TRBJ2-2	TRBD2	CASSPSSGRAGELFF	TGTGCCAGCAGCCCTTCTAGCGGGAGGGCCGGGGAGCTGTTTTTT
TRBV6-2/TRBV6-3	NA	TRBJ2-3	TRBD1	CASSYGDRVTDTQYF	TGTGCCAGCAGTTACGGGGACAGGGTTACAGATACGCAGTATTTT
TRBV6-6	few	TRBJ1-2	NA	CASSYSTSNNYGYTF	TGTGCCAGCAGTTACTCGACATCAAATAACTATGGCTACACCTTC
TRBV14	NA	TRBJ2-1	TRBD2	CASSQDETSGFAHNEQFF	TGTGCCAGCAGCCAAGACGAGACTAGCGGTTTCGCCCACAATGAGCAGTTCTTC
TRBV6-6	NA	TRBJ2-7	NA	CASRSGKQVSYEQYF	TGTGCCAGCAGGTCGGGGAAACAAGTCTCCTACGAGCAGTACTTC
TRBV9	NA	TRBJ2-3	TRBD2	CASSVGLASPDTQYF	TGTGCCAGCAGCGTAGGACTAGCTAGCCCAGATACGCAGTATTTT
TRBV6-2/TRBV6-3	NA	TRBJ2-5	NA	CASSRGLQETQYF	TGTGCCAGCAGCCGAGGACTGCAAGAGACCCAGTACTTC
TRBV19	NA	TRBJ2-1	TRBD2	CASSIYTSGSFYNEQFF	TGTGCCAGTAGTATTTACACTAGCGGGAGTTTCTACAATGAGCAGTTCTTC
TRBV3-1/TRBV3-2	NA	TRBJ2-1	NA	CASGSSGLSYNEQFF	TGTGCCAGCGGCTCATCAGGGCTCTCCTACAATGAGCAGTTCTTC
TRBV5-4	NA	TRBJ2-1	NA	CASSLNRRSSYNEQFF	TGTGCCAGCAGCTTGAATCGCAGAAGCTCCTACAATGAGCAGTTCTTC
TRBV2	once	TRBJ1-4	TRBD1	CASSVNRGNEKLFF	TGTGCCAGCAGTGTCAACAGGGGGAATGAAAAACTGTTTTTT
TRBV9	NA	TRBJ1-5	TRBD1	CASSVDAGGINQPQHF	TGTGCCAGCAGCGTAGATGCAGGGGGAATCAATCAGCCCCAGCATTTT
TRBV19	NA	TRBJ1-2	TRBD1	CASIPPGGIEGYTF	TGTGCCAGTATTCCACCAGGGGGAATTGAGGGCTACACCTTC
TRBV30	NA	TRBJ1-4	NA	CAWSVGGSANEKLFF	TGTGCCTGGAGTGTGGGGGGGTCGGCTAATGAAAAACTGTTTTTT
TRBV7-2	NA	TRBJ2-1	TRBD1	CASSRTGLGNEQFF	TGTGCCAGCAGCCGGACAGGGTTAGGTAATGAGCAGTTCTTC
TRBV28	NA	TRBJ1-5	TRBD1	CASSLVDRGQRANQPQHF	TGTGCCAGCAGTTTAGTGGACAGGGGGCAGAGGGCGAATCAGCCCCAGCATTTT
TRBV7-2	NA	TRBJ2-2	TRBD2	CASSLFTSGYTGELFF	TGTGCCAGCAGCTTATTTACTAGCGGATACACCGGGGAGCTGTTTTTT
TRBV5-4	NA	TRBJ1-2	TRBD1	CASSFQGANYGYTF	TGTGCCAGCAGCTTTCAGGGGGCTAACTATGGCTACACCTTC
TRBV4-3	NA	TRBJ1-4	NA	CASSQDRREKLFF	TGCGCCAGCAGCCAAGATAGGAGGGAGAAACTGTTTTTT
TRBV27	NA	TRBJ2-1	TRBD2	CASSFSSGISYNEQFF	TGTGCCAGCAGTTTCAGTAGCGGGATCTCCTACAATGAGCAGTTCTTC
TRBV12-3/TRBV12-4	NA	TRBJ2-3	NA	CASSLLRVDTQYF	TGTGCCAGCAGTCTACTACGGGTGGATACGCAGTATTTT
TRBV5-1	NA	TRBJ2-6	NA	CASSFSPLGANVLTF	TGCGCCAGCAGCTTTAGTCCCCTGGGGGCCAACGTCCTGACTTTC
TRBV23-1	NA	TRBJ2-4	NA	CASRSGCLAKNIQYF	TGCGCCAGCCGCTCAGGGTGTCTAGCCAAAAACATTCAGTACTTC
TRBV25-1	NA	TRBJ2-1	NA	CASSWTSYNEQFF	TGTGCCAGCAGCTGGACTTCCTACAATGAGCAGTTCTTC
TRBV28	few	TRBJ2-3	NA	CASSPPGPRTDTQYF	TGTGCCAGCAGTCCCCCAGGGCCTCGCACAGATACGCAGTATTTT
TRBV7-2	NA	TRBJ1-3	NA	CASSLGAEGNTIYF	TGTGCCAGCAGCTTAGGGGCAGAAGGAAACACCATATATTTT
TRBV7-3	NA	TRBJ2-1	TRBD2	CASSLLAGVGSNEQFF	TGTGCCAGCAGCTTATTAGCGGGAGTTGGGAGCAATGAGCAGTTCTTC
TRBV9	NA	TRBJ2-2	TRBD1	CASSITGVDTGELFF	TGTGCCAGCAGCATTACAGGGGTTGACACCGGGGAGCTGTTTTTT
TRBV18	NA	TRBJ2-1	TRBD1	CASSPPDRWTYNEQFF	TGTGCCAGCTCACCACCGGACAGGTGGACCTACAATGAGCAGTTCTTC
TRBV4-2	once	TRBJ2-1	TRBD2	CASSQDPSGSSDEQFF	TGTGCCAGCAGCCAAGATCCTAGCGGGAGTAGCGATGAGCAGTTCTTC
TRBV30	NA	TRBJ1-1	TRBD1	CAWNTGVWTEAFF	TGTGCCTGGAACACAGGGGTCTGGACTGAAGCTTTCTTT
TRBV19	NA	TRBJ1-2	TRBD1	CASSTSGTANFYGYTF	TGTGCCAGTAGTACCTCCGGGACAGCCAATTTCTATGGCTACACCTTC
TRBV5-6	few	TRBJ1-2	TRBD1	CASLNFRDRGVSPYGYTF	TGTGCCAGCCTGAACTTCCGGGACAGGGGCGTTAGCCCCTATGGCTACACCTTC
TRBV7-3	NA	TRBJ2-5	TRBD2	CASSLGEGETQYF	TGTGCCAGCAGCCTGGGGGAGGGAGAGACCCAGTACTTC
TRBV30	NA	TRBJ2-7	NA	CAWSVGGGSSYEQYF	TGTGCCTGGAGTGTGGGGGGGGGCAGCTCCTACGAGCAGTACTTC
TRBV12-5	few	TRBJ2-2	NA	CASGSSNTGELFF	TGTGCTAGTGGTTCTTCGAACACCGGGGAGCTGTTTTTT
TRBV6-1	NA	TRBJ1-2	TRBD1	CASSDSSPAQGGNYGYTF	TGTGCCAGCAGTGACAGCTCCCCGGCGCAGGGGGGAAACTATGGCTACACCTTC
TRBV5-1	NA	TRBJ1-5	NA	CASRQDRSQPQHF	TGCGCCAGCAGACAGGACAGATCTCAGCCCCAGCATTTT
TRBV7-6	NA	TRBJ2-1	NA	CASSFWGDEQFF	TGTGCCAGCAGCTTTTGGGGGGATGAGCAGTTCTTC
TRBV9	NA	TRBJ1-5	TRBD1	CASSKGQANQPQHF	TGTGCCAGCAGCAAAGGACAGGCTAACCAGCCCCAGCATTTT
TRBV28	once	TRBJ1-5	NA	CASSPGTQARPQHF	TGTGCCAGCAGTCCCGGTACCCAAGCTCGGCCCCAGCATTTT